This TCR beta chain appears in the sequencing data of a study of cytomegalovirus exposure and HLA in healthy donors. CMV serostatus data were not documented for this donor. The PCR ran on 60 Vbeta and 13 Jbeta primers. The assay was immunoSEQ multiplex PCR, and TCRdb's table has in-frame clones only and misses some. The table lists about 230,000 clones, over 75% of them singletons. CDR3 size: 15 residues. Germline CDR1 is SNHLY and CDR2 is FYNNEI. J lost 7 bases, V lost 4 bases, and 9 bases had no gene match. Concerning this clone itself: The antigen is undetermined.

Study findings and constraints: About 87% or about 30% of the time was how often most TCR beta V segments were productive, according to an earlier analysis. The authors listed some 150 TCR beta chains as cytomegalovirus-associated.

Input material: PBMCs. The genes are TRBV2 and TRBJ1-4; 7 bases align to TRBD1. The sequence came from a human donor in good health. CDR3 region: CASSADRADFEKLFF. In DNA, the CDR3 is TGTGCCAGCAGTGCCGACAGGGCGGATTTTGAAAAACTGTTTTTT. The complete variable domain, with remaining parts taken from reference TRBV2 and TRBJ1-4, reads EPEVTQTPSHQVTQMGQEVILRCVPISNHLYFYWYRQILGQKVEFLVSFYNNEISEKSEIFDDQFSVERPDGSNFTLKIRSTKLEDSAMYFCASSADRADFEKLFFGSGTQLSVL.